Shown below are 14 T cell receptor beta chains from a single sample sequenced in a study of vaccination effects on CD4 cells after COVID-19. Libraries were prepared by immunoSEQ multiplex PCR; TCRdb keeps only in-frame clonotypes and omits some of them. The data contain 25,000 to 35,000 clones, roughly 81% of them seen just once; the ten biggest clones take up just under 15%. These receptors lack a known antigen. Cultured cells yielded isolated CD4+ T cells after 10 to 11 days. Each participant was given two doses of one vaccine (BNT162b2 or mRNA-1273). This specimen consisted of CD4+ T cells from PBMCs cultured without peptide, obtained after COVID-19 vaccination. All receptors come from a human donor who received a COVID-19 vaccine.

This chain links TRBV7-8 with TRBJ2-1; 7 bases fit TRBD1. V shed 5 bases and J 6 bases; nucleotides not matched to a gene: 10. The CDR3 totals 15 residues. Germline V lookup: CDR1 SGHVS, CDR2 FQNEAQ. In DNA, the CDR3 is TGTGCCAGCAGCCCAGGGACAGTCACGGGCAATGAGCAGTTCTTC. It translates to CASSPGTVTGNEQFF. The full variable domain, its missing parts supplied by reference TRBV7-8 and TRBJ2-1, is GAGVSQSPRYKVAKRGQDVALRCDPISGHVSLFWYQQALGQGPEFLTYFQNEAQLDKSGLPSDRFFAERPEGSVSTLKIQRTQQEDSAVYLCASSPGTVTGNEQFFGPGTRLTVL.

In its sample, this clone was seen a few times. The V gene is TRBV4-2, the J gene TRBJ1-3; no firm D call. The V gene's germline CDR1 is LGHNA and CDR2 YNFKEQ. V gave up 0 bases and J gave up 4 bases, with 10 bases separating them. The CDR3 loop spans 15 amino acids. CDR3 region: CASSQDWQAGNTIYF. The DNA for the CDR3 is TGTGCCAGCAGCCAAGATTGGCAGGCAGGAAACACCATATATTTT.

In its sample, this clone was seen a few times. The chain uses TRBV7-9 and TRBJ2-1; weak D call: TRBD2 (5 bases). CDR3 length: 12 amino acids. Germline CDR1 and CDR2: SEHNR and FQNEAQ (reference sequence). The germline V and J ends were trimmed by 9 bases and 12 bases, with 18 bases remaining between them. The CDR3 sequence: CASGGGSLGQFF. The CDR3 DNA follows: TGTGCCAGTGGAGGAGGTTCCTTGGGGCAGTTCTTC.

This clone was picked up a small number of times. This rearrangement joins TRBV7-2 to TRBJ2-3; 7 bases line up with TRBD2. Per the germline V gene, CDR1 is SGHTA and CDR2 is FQGNSA. The CDR3 contains 16 residues. J was trimmed by 0 bases and V by 5 bases; bases with no gene match: 8. The DNA for the CDR3 is TGTGCCAGCAGCCGTCTAGCGGCGGTTAGCACAGATACGCAGTATTTT. Its translation is CASSRLAAVSTDTQYF.

This clone was observed once. CDR3 sequence: CASRRSGSITDTQYF. The CDR3 region has the DNA TGTGCCAGCCGACGAAGCGGGAGTATCACAGATACGCAGTATTTT. The chain uses TRBV7-9 and TRBJ2-3, with 8 bases aligning to TRBD2. After removal of 8 bases from V and 2 bases from J, the junction contained 9 bases not matched to a gene. This CDR3 spans 15 amino acids. CDR1 SEHNR and CDR2 FQNEAQ come from the germline V gene (reference sequence).

The rearrangement uses TRBV4-2 and TRBJ2-5, with 7 bases identical to TRBD2. From germline, CDR1 is LGHNA and CDR2 YNFKEQ. CDR3 length: 17 residues. Trimming at V came to 4 bases and at J to 0 bases, leaving 11 bases not matched to a gene. CDR3 region: CASSPSRGDPYQETQYF. The CDR3, as DNA: TGTGCCAGCAGCCCCTCCCGGGGGGACCCGTACCAAGAGACCCAGTACTTC.

The chain joins TRBV24-1 to TRBJ2-1, with D hard to call. Trimming took 5 bases from V and 3 from J, leaving 10 bases between them. CDR1 is KGHDR, CDR2 SFDVKD, per germline. The CDR3 is 14 amino acids. The CDR3 region has the DNA TGTGCCACCAGTGGGGCGTCTAACTACAATGAGCAGTTCTTC. It codes for CATSGASNYNEQFF.

V and J are TRBV3-1 (or the pseudogene TRBV3-2) and TRBJ2-7, with 9 bases fitting TRBD1. This CDR3 has 13 residues. Germline V gene data show CDR1 as LGHDT and CDR2 as YNNKEL (reference sequence). Trimming took 5 bases from V and 5 from J; bases not matched to a gene: 4. The CDR3 region has the DNA TGTGCCAGCAGCACGGGACAGGGTAACGAGCAGTACTTC. Encoded protein: CASSTGQGNEQYF.

This clone was seen a single time. This chain links TRBV5-1 with TRBJ2-3; D is unclear. From germline, CDR1 is SGHRS and CDR2 YFSETQ. V was pared by 0 bases and J by 3 bases, with 11 bases between. The CDR3 runs to 15 residues. The CDR3 spells CASSLAPTATDTQYF. CDR3 nucleotide sequence: TGCGCCAGCAGCTTGGCACCCACGGCAACAGATACGCAGTATTTT.

The gene calls are TRBV19 and TRBJ1-5, with 9 bases lining up with TRBD1. V shed 4 bases and J 2 bases; nucleotides not matched to a gene: 6. From germline, CDR1 is LNHDA and CDR2 SQIVND (reference sequence). This CDR3 comprises 16 residues. CDR3 residues: CASSKMDRGGNQPQHF. DNA of the CDR3: TGTGCCAGTAGTAAGATGGACAGGGGTGGCAATCAGCCCCAGCATTTT.

The CDR3 is CSVARDRGPLDYGYTF. The CDR3 DNA sequence: TGCAGCGTTGCCCGGGACAGGGGGCCTCTCGACTATGGCTACACCTTC. This sequence joins TRBV29-1 and TRBJ1-2, with TRBD1 matching over 12 bases. In germline, CDR1 is SQVTM, CDR2 ANQGSEA. The CDR3 spans 16 residues. V lost 4 bases and J lost 3; bases outside the gene matches: 9.

This sequence joins TRBV7-2 and TRBJ2-5, with TRBD2 matching 7 bases. CDR1 is SGHTA, CDR2 FQGNSA, per germline. Germline trimming cut 1 base from V and 4 bases from J; bases unmatched to any gene: 6. CDR3 length equals 15 residues. CDR3 loop: CASSLVAGVGETQYF. In nucleotides, the CDR3 is TGTGCCAGCAGCTTAGTTGCGGGGGTGGGAGAGACCCAGTACTTC.

This clone was counted once. The chain combines TRBV28 with TRBJ1-4; TRBD1 agrees at 8 bases. The germline V gene has CDR1 MDHEN and CDR2 SYDVKM. The CDR3 runs to 14 residues. V gave up 6 bases and J gave up 11 bases; unmatched junction bases: 11. CDR3 residues: CASSLTPDRAKLFF. The CDR3 DNA sequence: TGTGCCAGCAGCCTGACACCGGACAGGGCTAAACTGTTTTTT.

J is TRBJ2-7 and V is TRBV6-1, with TRBD1 identical over 9 bases. Germline CDR1 MNHNS, CDR2 SASEGT. The CDR3 contains 17 residues. Trimming removed 4 bases from V and 3 bases from J; junction bases left unmatched: 13. CDR3 loop: CASSGGAGTGNGYEQYF. The CDR3 nucleotides read TGTGCCAGCAGTGGGGGGGCCGGGACAGGGAATGGCTACGAGCAGTACTTC.